The clone carrying this TCR beta chain has just a few counts. What it binds is not known. The sample is drawn from a study of T cells in Graves' hyperthyroidism and ophthalmopathy. Study-wide results and limits: Before onset, ophthalmopathy was predicted by the model a median approximately 6.6 months earlier.

The investigators amplified TCR beta CDR3 regions from RNA transcripts. TCR CDR3 underwent first-round RT-PCR with the HTBI primer set. TCRdb redid the calling of the multiplex PCR reads with MiXCR, one entry per CDR3 protein. The data show around 420,000 distinct CDR3 sequences, approximately 13% seen once. The V end was cut by 3 bases, the J end by 6 bases, with 12 bases between. Germline CDR1 is LGHNA and CDR2 is YSLEER. This CDR3 is built from 15 residues. The source is a woman aged 18-29 years with Graves' hyperthyroidism. The gene calls are TRBV4-3 and TRBJ1-6; D is possibly TRBD1 (5 bases). Sequencing used blood. The CDR3 nucleotides are TGCGCCAGCAGCCAGGTCCCGGGACCTAATTCACCCCTCCACTTT. The encoded protein is CASSQVPGPNSPLHF.